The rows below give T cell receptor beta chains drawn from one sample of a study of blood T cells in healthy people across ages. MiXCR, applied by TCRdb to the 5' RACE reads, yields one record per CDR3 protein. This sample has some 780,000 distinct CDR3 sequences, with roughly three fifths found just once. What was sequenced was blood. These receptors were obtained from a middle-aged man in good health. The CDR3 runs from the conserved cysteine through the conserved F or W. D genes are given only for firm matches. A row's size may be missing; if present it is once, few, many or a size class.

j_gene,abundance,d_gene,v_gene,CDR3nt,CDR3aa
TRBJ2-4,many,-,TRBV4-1,TGCGCCAGCAGCCCCAGCCGTGAGTGGGAGATGAATGGTGACATTCAGTACTTC,CASSPSREWEMNGDIQYF
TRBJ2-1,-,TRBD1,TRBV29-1,TGCAGCGTTGAAGATCTGGACAGGGGAGACAATGAGCAGTTCTTC,CSVEDLDRGDNEQFF
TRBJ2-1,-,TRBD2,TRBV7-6,TGTGCCAGCAGCCCGTCCGGACTAGCGGTCTCCTACAATGAGCAGTTCTTC,CASSPSGLAVSYNEQFF
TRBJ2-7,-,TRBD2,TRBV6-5,TGTGCCAGCAGTTCAAGACATCAGGGACTAGCGGGGTCCTACGAGCAGTACTTC,CASSSRHQGLAGSYEQYF
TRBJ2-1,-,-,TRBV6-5,TGTGCCAGCAGTTACTCAACTAGCAGGGGCAATGAGCAGTTCTTC,CASSYSTSRGNEQFF
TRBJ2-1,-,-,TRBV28,TGTGCCAGCAGGCCGATTCCGGAGGGCTACAATGAGCAGTTCTTC,CASRPIPEGYNEQFF
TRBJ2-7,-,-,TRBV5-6,TGTGCCAGCAGCTCCACGCCCACGGACTACGAGCAGTACTTC,CASSSTPTDYEQYF
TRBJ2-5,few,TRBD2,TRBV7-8,TGTGCCAGCAGCTCAGCGGGAGGGCTTGGGGAGACCCAGTACTTC,CASSSAGGLGETQYF
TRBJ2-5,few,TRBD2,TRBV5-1,TGCGCCAGCAGCTGGGCCCAAAGCGGGGGGGAAGAGACCCAGTACTTC,CASSWAQSGGEETQYF
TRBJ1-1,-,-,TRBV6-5,TGTGCCAGCAGTTTCACACAGGGGAACACTGAAGCTTTCTTT,CASSFTQGNTEAFF
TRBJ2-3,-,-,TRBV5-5,TGTGCCAGCAGCTTAAACCGGGACACCAGGACAGATACGCAGTATTTT,CASSLNRDTRTDTQYF
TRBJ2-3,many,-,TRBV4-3,TGCGCCAGCAGCCAAGGGAGACAGTACACAGATACGCAGTATTTT,CASSQGRQYTDTQYF
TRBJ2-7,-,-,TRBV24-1,TGTGCCACCAGTACCGACTACGAGCAGTACTTC,CATSTDYEQYF
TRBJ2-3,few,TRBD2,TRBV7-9,TGTGCCAGCAGCCCGACTAGCGGGGTCCCAGATACGCAGTATTTT,CASSPTSGVPDTQYF
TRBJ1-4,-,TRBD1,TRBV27,TGTGCCAGCAGTTTATACAGGGGGGCTTGGGAAAAACTGTTTTTT,CASSLYRGAWEKLFF
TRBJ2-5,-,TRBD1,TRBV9,TGTGCCAGCAGTATGTCAGGGGGCATAGAGACCCAGTACTTC,CASSMSGGIETQYF
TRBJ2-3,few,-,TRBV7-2,TGTGCCAGCAGCTTATCCCTCTTACCAGATACGCAGTATTTT,CASSLSLLPDTQYF
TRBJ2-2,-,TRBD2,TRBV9,TGTGCCAGCAGCGGAGGACTAGCGGGCTCCACCGGGGAGCTGTTTTTT,CASSGGLAGSTGELFF
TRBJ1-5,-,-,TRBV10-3,TGTGCCATCAGTGAAACGGTCAATCAGCCCCAGCATTTT,CAISETVNQPQHF
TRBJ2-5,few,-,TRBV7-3,TGTGCCAGCAGCGAGGGGGTCGGTATAGAGACCCAGTACTTC,CASSEGVGIETQYF
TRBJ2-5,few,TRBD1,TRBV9,TGTGCCAGCAGCCAAGGACCCGGGACAGGGGTGGAGACCCAGTACTTC,CASSQGPGTGVETQYF
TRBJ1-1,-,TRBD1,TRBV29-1,TGCAGCGTTGCCGAGAGTTGGGACAGCGAAGCTTTCTTT,CSVAESWDSEAFF
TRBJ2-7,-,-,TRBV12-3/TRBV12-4,TGTGCCAGCAGAGATAATGGGGTGCCCTACGAGCAGTACTTC,CASRDNGVPYEQYF
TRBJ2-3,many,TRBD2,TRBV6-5,TGTGCCAGCTCCCTGACTAGCGGCACAGATACGCAGTATTTT,CASSLTSGTDTQYF
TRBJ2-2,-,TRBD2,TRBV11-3,TGTGCCAGCAGCTTACCACTAGCGGGATTTCCCGGGGAGCTGTTTTTT,CASSLPLAGFPGELFF
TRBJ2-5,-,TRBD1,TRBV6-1,TGTGCCAGCAGTGACGGGACAGGGGGCTGGGAGACCCAGTACTTC,CASSDGTGGWETQYF
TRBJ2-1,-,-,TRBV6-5,TGTGCCAGCAGTTATAGAGGAGGGACTGGAGACAATGAGCAGTTCTTC,CASSYRGGTGDNEQFF
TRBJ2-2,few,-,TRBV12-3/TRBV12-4,TGTGCCAGCAGTCAGACAGGAGACACCGGGGAGCTGTTTTTT,CASSQTGDTGELFF
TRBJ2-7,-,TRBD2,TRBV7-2,TGTGCCAGCAGCTTAGAGAGCGGGAGGGCCTTTAGCTCCTACGAGCAGTACTTC,CASSLESGRAFSSYEQYF
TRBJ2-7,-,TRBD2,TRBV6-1,TGTGCCAGCAGACTCAGCGGGAGGGCCCGCGAGCAGTACTTC,CASRLSGRAREQYF
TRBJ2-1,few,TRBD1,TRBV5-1,TGCGCCAGCAGCGGGACAGGGGTTGTGAATGAGCAGTTCTTC,CASSGTGVVNEQFF
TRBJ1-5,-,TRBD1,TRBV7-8,TGTGCCAGCACTGTTGGTCAATTCCGGGACAGGGAGTGGAATCAGCCCCAGCATTTT,CASTVGQFRDREWNQPQHF
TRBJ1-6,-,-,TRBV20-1,TGCAGTGCTAGAGGATATGACGGGCTGAATTCACCCCTCCACTTT,CSARGYDGLNSPLHF
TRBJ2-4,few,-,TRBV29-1,TGCAGCGTTTCGTCAGCGACGGGTACCAAAAACATTCAGTACTTC,CSVSSATGTKNIQYF
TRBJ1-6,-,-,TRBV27,TGTGCCAGTTCCGGCAGAGGGGAAAACTATAATTCACCCCTCCACTTT,CASSGRGENYNSPLHF